This TCR beta chain comes out of a study of cytomegalovirus exposure and HLA in healthy donors. About the study: Around four fifths of around 390 genotyped donors fell in the Caucasian-associated ancestry cluster. Study-wide results and limits: Cytomegalovirus status was reportedly diagnosed by the classifier with high sensitivity and specificity.

The PCR ran on 60 Vbeta and 13 Jbeta primers. Method: immunoSEQ multiplex PCR; TCRdb's copy keeps in-frame clones and lacks some. This table lists about 140,000 clones. Of note for this clone: Its antigen is not identified.

Healthy individuals who donated bone marrow served as the donors. The study sampled nominally healthy donors, though unrecorded immune exposures were likely. The CDR3 loop spans 14 amino acids. CDR1 GTSNPN and CDR2 SVGIG come from the germline V gene (reference sequence). The J segment lost 1 base and the V segment lost 2 bases, leaving 5 bases of the junction unmatched. This clonotype originated in a woman younger than 30 in good health and CMV-seronegative. Material for sequencing was PBMCs. The J gene is TRBJ2-7, the V gene TRBV30, with TRBD1 matching 7 bases. The CDR3 sequence is CAWSSGTASYEQYF. CDR3 bases: TGTGCCTGGAGTTCCGGGACAGCTTCCTACGAGCAGTACTTC.